This TCR beta chain was observed in a study of cytomegalovirus exposure and HLA in healthy donors. General study findings and limits: Published work reported that the classifier diagnosed cytomegalovirus status with high specificity and sensitivity. Previous analysis showed most TCR beta V segments were productive about 90% or about 30% of the time. The authors later found most CMV-associated TCR beta chains appeared HLA-restricted. In a later analysis, several top co-occurrence clusters appeared linked to parvovirus B19, influenza, CMV and Epstein-Barr virus.

Primers for the PCR totalled 60 Vbeta and 13 Jbeta. Repertoires were generated with immunoSEQ multiplex PCR, while TCRdb's copy carries only in-frame clones and drops some. The sample includes about 100,000 clones, roughly four fifths of them seen just once. Looked up from germline, CDR1 is SGDLS and CDR2 is YYNGEE. V gave up 4 bases and J gave up 1 base; unmatched junction bases: 6. The CDR3 has 15 amino acids. In regard to this clone: Its antigen is currently unknown.

This TCR came from a man in his forties in good health and CMV-seropositive. The chain has TRBV9 and TRBJ2-3, with 7 bases matching TRBD2. Sequencing was carried out using PBMCs. This CDR3 is CASSPQLAGTDTQYF. As DNA, the CDR3 is TGTGCCAGCAGCCCTCAGCTAGCGGGCACAGATACGCAGTATTTT.